A single sample is the source of the 3 T cell receptor beta chains below, sequenced in a study of CD8+CD57+ T cells in acquired aplastic anemia listed by TCRdb under 2018. Flow cytometry had shown CD8+CD57+ cell expansion in the patients selected for sequencing. Instrument on record: Illumina HiSeq 2000. Profiling of TCR beta VDJ combinations and CDR3 sequences used genomic DNA as the template. TCRdb handled the public reads itself, with Q25 trimming in fastp and clone calling in MiXCR, and kept productive beta chains. Here each entry gathers all rows of one CDR3 protein and keeps the most common genes and DNA. The table for this sample lists 150,000 to 200,000 distinct CDR3 sequences; approximately 50% of them were counted only once. The top ten clonotypes cover about 9.7% of the sample. Sample: sorted CD4+, CD8+, or CD8+CD57+ T cells (not recorded which) from PBMCs. These receptors originate from a human donor with aplastic anemia.

Only a few counts were recorded for this clonotype. The chain has TRBV10-1 and TRBJ2-3; possible D gene TRBD2, 6 bases. Trimming took 10 bases from V and 2 from J, leaving 22 bases between them. Germline CDR1 and CDR2: WNHNN and SYGVQD (reference sequence). The CDR3 is made up of 16 amino acids. DNA of the CDR3: TGCGCCACCTCGAGGGCTAGCGACCCTTCCACAGATACGCAGTATTTT. Protein sequence: CATSRASDPSTDTQYF.

This clonotype was seen more than once but under ten times. This chain uses TRBV10-1 with TRBJ1-2; 7 positions agree with TRBD1. Germline V gene sequence: CDR1 WNHNN, CDR2 SYGVQD (reference sequence). The V gene end was trimmed by 2 bases and the J gene end by 6 bases; junction bases not matched to a gene: 6. This CDR3 contains 14 residues. CDR3 nucleotide sequence: TGCGCCAGCAGTGAGGGAGGGGGCGTTGATGGCTACACCTTC. Residues: CASSEGGGVDGYTF.

The chain carries TRBV25-1 and TRBJ1-1; D gene ambiguous. Germline V lookup: CDR1 MGHDK, CDR2 SYGVNS. The CDR3 spans 13 residues. Trimming removed 6 bases at V and 8 bases at J, with 16 bases between. The CDR3 DNA is TGTGCCAGCAGACTCCCCTCGGGTGCAGAAGCTTTCTTT. Amino acids: CASRLPSGAEAFF.